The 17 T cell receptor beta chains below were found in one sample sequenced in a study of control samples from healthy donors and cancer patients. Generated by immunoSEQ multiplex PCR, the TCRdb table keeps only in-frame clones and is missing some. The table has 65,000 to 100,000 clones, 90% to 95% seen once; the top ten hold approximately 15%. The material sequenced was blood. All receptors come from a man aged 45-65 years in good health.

The CDR3 DNA reads TGTGCCAGCAGCTTACGACCTGGCACTGAAGCTTTCTTT. Amino acids: CASSLRPGTEAFF. The rearrangement links TRBV5-6 to TRBJ1-1; D is uncertain. The CDR3 has 13 amino acids. Germline lookup yields CDR1 SGHDT and CDR2 YYEEEE. The ends were cut back, 2 bases at V and 4 bases at J, with 9 bases in the middle.

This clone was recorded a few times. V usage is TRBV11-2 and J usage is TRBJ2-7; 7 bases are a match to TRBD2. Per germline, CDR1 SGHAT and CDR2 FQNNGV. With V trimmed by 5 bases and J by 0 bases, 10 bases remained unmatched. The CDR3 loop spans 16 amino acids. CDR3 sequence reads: CASSRSGAWSSYEQYF. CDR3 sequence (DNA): TGTGCCAGCAGCCGGAGCGGGGCCTGGAGCTCCTACGAGCAGTACTTC.

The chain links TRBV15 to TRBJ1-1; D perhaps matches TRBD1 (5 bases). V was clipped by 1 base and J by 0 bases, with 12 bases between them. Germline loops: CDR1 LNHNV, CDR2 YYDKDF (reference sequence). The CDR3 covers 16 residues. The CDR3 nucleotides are TGTGCCACCAGCAGAGTCCCACAGGCTATGAACACTGAAGCTTTCTTT. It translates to CATSRVPQAMNTEAFF.

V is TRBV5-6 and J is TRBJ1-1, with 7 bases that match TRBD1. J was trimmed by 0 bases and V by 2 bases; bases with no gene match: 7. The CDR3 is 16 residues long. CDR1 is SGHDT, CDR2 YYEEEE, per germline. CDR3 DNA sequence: TGTGCCAGCAGCTTTCCCAACAGGGGCCTGAACACTGAAGCTTTCTTT. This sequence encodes CASSFPNRGLNTEAFF.

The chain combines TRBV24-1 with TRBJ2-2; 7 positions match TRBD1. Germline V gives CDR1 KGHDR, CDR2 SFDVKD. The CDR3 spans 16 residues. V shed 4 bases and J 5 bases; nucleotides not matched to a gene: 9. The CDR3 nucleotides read TGTGCCACCAGTGACCGACAGGGTAGAGTTACCGGGGAGCTGTTTTTT. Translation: CATSDRQGRVTGELFF.

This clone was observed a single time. CDR3 sequence: CASSYSIGGSNTEAFF. As DNA, the CDR3 is TGTGCCAGCAGTTACTCGATAGGGGGGTCGAACACTGAAGCTTTCTTT. The J gene is TRBJ1-1, the V gene TRBV6-5, with a tentative D call TRBD1 (6 bases). Trimming shortened V by 0 bases and J by 1 base, and 12 bases separated the two germline ends. The germline V gene encodes CDR1 MNHEY and CDR2 SVGAGI. The CDR3 extends over 16 amino acids.

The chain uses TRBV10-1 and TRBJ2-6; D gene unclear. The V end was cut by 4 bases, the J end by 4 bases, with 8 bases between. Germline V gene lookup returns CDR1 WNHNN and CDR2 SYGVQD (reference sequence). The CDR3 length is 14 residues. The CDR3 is CASSAVRGANVLTF. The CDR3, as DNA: TGCGCCAGCAGTGCCGTTCGAGGGGCCAACGTCCTGACTTTC.

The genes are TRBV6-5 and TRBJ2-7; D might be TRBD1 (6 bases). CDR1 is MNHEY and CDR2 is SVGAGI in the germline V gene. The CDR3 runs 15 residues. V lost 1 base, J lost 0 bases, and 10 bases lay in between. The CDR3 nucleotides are TGTGCCAGCAGTTACTATTCGGACAGCTCCTACGAGCAGTACTTC. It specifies CASSYYSDSSYEQYF.

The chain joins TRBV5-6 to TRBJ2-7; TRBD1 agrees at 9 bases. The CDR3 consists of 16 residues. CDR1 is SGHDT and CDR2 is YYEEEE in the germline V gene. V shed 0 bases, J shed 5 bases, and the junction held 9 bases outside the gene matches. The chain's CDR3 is CASSLEGQGLVNEQYF. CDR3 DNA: TGTGCCAGCAGCTTGGAGGGACAGGGCCTTGTCAACGAGCAGTACTTC.

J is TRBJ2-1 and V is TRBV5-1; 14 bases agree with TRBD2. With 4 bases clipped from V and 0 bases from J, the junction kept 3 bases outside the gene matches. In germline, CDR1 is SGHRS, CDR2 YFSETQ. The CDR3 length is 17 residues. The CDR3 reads CASSTGTSGSSYNEQFF. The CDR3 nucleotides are TGCGCCAGCAGCACTGGGACTAGCGGGAGCTCCTACAATGAGCAGTTCTTC.

CDR3 sequence: CASSLDRGNGELFF. The CDR3 DNA is TGTGCCAGCAGCCTGGACAGGGGGAACGGGGAGCTGTTTTTT. J is TRBJ2-2 and V is TRBV27, with TRBD1 identical over 10 bases. The germline V gene encodes CDR1 MNHEY and CDR2 SMNVEV (reference sequence). The trim removed 6 bases at V and 7 bases at J, leaving 5 bases unmatched. This CDR3 spans 14 amino acids.

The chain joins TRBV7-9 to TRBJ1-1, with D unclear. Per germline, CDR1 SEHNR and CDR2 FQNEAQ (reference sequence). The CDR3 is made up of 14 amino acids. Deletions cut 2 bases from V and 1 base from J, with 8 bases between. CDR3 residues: CASSLYGKNTEAFF. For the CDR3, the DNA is TGTGCCAGCAGCTTATACGGGAAGAACACTGAAGCTTTCTTT.

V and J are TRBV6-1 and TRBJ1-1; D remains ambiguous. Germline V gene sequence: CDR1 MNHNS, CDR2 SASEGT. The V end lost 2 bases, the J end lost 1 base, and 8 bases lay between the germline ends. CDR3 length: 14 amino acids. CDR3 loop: CASSESIQNTEAFF. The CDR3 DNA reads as TGTGCCAGCAGTGAAAGTATCCAGAACACTGAAGCTTTCTTT.

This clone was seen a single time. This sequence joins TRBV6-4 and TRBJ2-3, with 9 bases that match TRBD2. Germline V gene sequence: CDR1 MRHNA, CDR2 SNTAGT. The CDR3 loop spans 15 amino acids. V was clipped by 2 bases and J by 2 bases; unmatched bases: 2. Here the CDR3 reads CASSDGGGATDTQYF. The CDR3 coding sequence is TGTGCCAGCAGTGACGGCGGGGGGGCCACAGATACGCAGTATTTT.

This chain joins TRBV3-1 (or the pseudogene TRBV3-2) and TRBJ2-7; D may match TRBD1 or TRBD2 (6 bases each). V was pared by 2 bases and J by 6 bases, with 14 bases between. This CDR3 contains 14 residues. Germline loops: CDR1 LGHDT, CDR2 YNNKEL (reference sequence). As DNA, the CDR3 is TGTGCCAGCAGCCAAAGACTCGGGGGCAGCGAGCAGTACTTC. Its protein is CASSQRLGGSEQYF.

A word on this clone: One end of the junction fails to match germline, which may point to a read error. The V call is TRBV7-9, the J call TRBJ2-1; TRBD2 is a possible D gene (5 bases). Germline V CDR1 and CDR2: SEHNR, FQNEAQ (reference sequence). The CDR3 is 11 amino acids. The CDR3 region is CASSLAHEQFF. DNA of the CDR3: TGTGCCAGCAGCCTAGCCCATGAGCAGTTCTTC.

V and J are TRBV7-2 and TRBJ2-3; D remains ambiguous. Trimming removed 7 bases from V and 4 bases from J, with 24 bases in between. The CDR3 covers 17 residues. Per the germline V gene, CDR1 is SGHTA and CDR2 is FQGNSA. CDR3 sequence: CASNPGGAPFGSDTQYF. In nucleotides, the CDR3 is TGTGCCAGCAACCCAGGTGGAGCCCCGTTCGGATCAGATACGCAGTATTTT.